This T cell receptor beta chain stems from a study of Ad26.COV2.S vaccination and SARS-CoV-2 variants (dated by TCRdb to about 2021). In the study overall: The specificity and breadth of SARS-CoV-2-reactive T cell receptors after Ad26.COV2.S vaccination were assessed by TCRbeta repertoire sequencing. The TCR-sequenced set comprised approximately 30 samples: approximately 20 Ad26.COV2.S vaccine recipients, 5 placebo recipients and 8 SARS-CoV-2 convalescent individuals.

This specimen's time point label, interpreted: individuals recovered from natural SARS-CoV-2 infection. To note about this clone: The antigen it binds to is not known. Base quality data are lacking; no much larger clone is found one base away.

The immunoSEQ Assay was the method used to sequence TCRbeta CDR3 regions. After extraction, genomic DNA underwent amplification by bias-controlled multiplex PCR, followed by high-throughput sequencing. The study's own analysis went as follows. Collapsing and filtering of sequences were performed to quantify the absolute abundance of each unique TCRbeta CDR3 region. T cell fraction was estimated by normalizing TCRbeta template counts to usable DNA, which was measured by amplifying reference genes present in all nucleated cells. Repertoire TCRs were annotated as SARS-CoV-2-specific when V gene, CDR3 amino acid sequence and J gene were exactly matched to a known reactive TCR set. The reference SARS-CoV-2 TCR set was derived from MIRA and filtered for enrichment in COVID-19-positive ImmuneCODE repertoires, a step that removed public or cross-reactive TCRs. Drawing on the MIRA antigens, annotated TCRs were analysed further at the level of specific ORF or position within ORF. Depth was the summed frequency of annotated unique rearrangements, while breadth was defined as annotated unique rearrangements over total unique productive rearrangements. Group comparisons of TCR breadth used two-sided Wilcoxon rank-sum tests. Held by TCRdb, this immuneACCESS table contains in-frame sequences only and omits some clones. Under half of the omission traces to an unresolved V gene where checked; the cause of the rest is unknown. Clonal size and the V and J genes are those of that table, whereas D and trimming came from the DNA. The sample profile shows around 370,000 clones; approximately 90% of them were found once. The biggest ten clones account for around 4% of the sample.

The study at large found these results: According to the authors, total T cell responses may have been underestimated by the TCR breadth and depth analyses. Non-spike TCR breadth was comparable between vaccine and placebo recipients, consistent with the vaccine containing only spike. After vaccination, spike-specific CD8+ and CD4+ T cell responses were reported to show substantial breadth. Higher spike-specific TCR breadth was observed in Ad26.COV2.S recipients than in placebo recipients (P = 0.0014).

From cysteine to phenylalanine, the CDR3 is 16 amino acids long. Of all the DNA, just the CDR3 is kept, 48 bases in frame from base 1. The TCR comes from a human donor who had recovered from COVID-19. Recombination linked TRBV12-2 to TRBJ2-7; the table's D call of TRBD1 was not tested on the DNA. TRBV12-2 represents a pseudogene. The specimen was peripheral blood, collected after recovery from COVID-19. The DNA reads as follows: TGTGCAAGTCGCTTTACCGGGTCAGGGGATTCCTACGAGCAGTACTTC. Its coded protein is CASRFTGSGDSYEQYF.